Each of the 24 T cell receptor beta chains below was sequenced from the same sample in a study of response to subunit inactivated influenza vaccine. One entry per CDR3 protein, called by TCRdb with MiXCR from the RT-PCR reads. The data hold hundreds of thousands of distinct CDR3 sequences, with under 20% observed a single time. The input for sequencing was PBMCs from blood, taken 5 days after vaccination. The receptor set was obtained from a man between 45 and 60 years old who received an inactivated influenza vaccine.

The gene calls are TRBV7-9 and TRBJ1-1; D gene ambiguous. CDR1 is SEHNR and CDR2 is FQNEAQ in the germline V gene (reference sequence). This CDR3 is 15 amino acids long. The ends were cut back, 1 base at V and 0 bases at J, with 9 bases in the middle. CDR3 loop: CASSLVMSLNTEAFF. CDR3 in DNA: TGTGCCAGCAGCTTAGTTATGTCGTTGAACACTGAAGCTTTCTTT.

This clonotype has more than one count but fewer than ten. The chain links TRBV7-8 to TRBJ2-1, with 12 bases identical to TRBD2. CDR1 and CDR2 from the germline V gene are SGHVS and FQNEAQ. The V and J ends lost 5 bases and 7 bases, in that order; junction bases with no gene match: 9. This CDR3 spans 16 amino acids. The CDR3 region is CASSPRLAGEVNEQFF. CDR3 DNA sequence: TGTGCCAGCAGCCCGAGACTAGCGGGAGAAGTTAATGAGCAGTTCTTC.

This clonotype was observed a few times. This chain links TRBV29-1 with TRBJ2-3, with 11 bases that match TRBD2. The trim removed 1 base at V and 1 base at J, leaving 10 bases unmatched. The germline V gene has CDR1 SQVTM and CDR2 ANQGSEA. The CDR3 length is 18 residues. CDR3 sequence reads: CSVEGLAGTKTRTDTQYF. CDR3 DNA sequence: TGCAGCGTTGAAGGACTAGCGGGAACTAAAACTCGCACAGATACGCAGTATTTT.

This sequence joins TRBV12-3 or TRBV12-4 and TRBJ1-2; the match to TRBD1 covers 8 bases. V was pared by 4 bases and J by 0 bases, with 4 bases of the junction left unmatched. This CDR3 is 15 amino acids long. CDR3 in amino acids: CASSYMTGANYGYTF. CDR3 DNA sequence: TGTGCCAGCAGTTACATGACAGGGGCTAACTATGGCTACACCTTC.

This clonotype was seen ten or more times. The V gene is TRBV5-1, the J gene TRBJ2-1, with unresolved D. The CDR3 consists of 14 residues. Germline V gene data show CDR1 as SGHRS and CDR2 as YFSETQ. Trimming left V 5 bases short and J 0 bases short, with 9 bases between. The CDR3: CASRSASSYNEQFF. CDR3 nucleotide sequence: TGCGCCAGCAGATCAGCGAGCTCCTACAATGAGCAGTTCTTC.

At least ten counts were recorded for this clonotype. V gene TRBV5-1 combines with J gene TRBJ2-5, with D uncertain. V dropped 1 base and J dropped 0 bases, with 10 bases sitting between them. The CDR3 is made up of 15 amino acids. Germline assignment: CDR1 SGHRS and CDR2 YFSETQ. The CDR3 is CASSLMSRDQETQYF. DNA for the CDR3: TGCGCCAGCAGCTTGATGTCAAGGGACCAAGAGACCCAGTACTTC. Based on the CDR3 plus reference TRBV5-1 and TRBJ2-5, the full variable domain is KAGVTQTPRYLIKTRGQQVTLSCSPISGHRSVSWYQQTPGQGLQFLFEYFSETQRNKGNFPGRFSGRQFSNSRSEMNVSTLELGDSALYLCASSLMSRDQETQYFGPGTRLLVL.

The chain carries TRBV12-3 or TRBV12-4 and TRBJ1-5; D ambiguous. V was pared by 5 bases and J by 4 bases, with 9 bases between. The CDR3 is 13 residues long. The CDR3 nucleotides read TGTGCCAGCAGTACTCCGGGAAATCAGCCCCAGCATTTT. It is translated as CASSTPGNQPQHF.

The chain joins TRBV12-3 or TRBV12-4 to TRBJ2-1, with 10 bases fitting TRBD1. This CDR3 region has 16 residues. Trimming took 6 bases from V and 6 from J; bases not matched to a gene: 11. The CDR3 spells CASRPLGQGLSNEQFF. CDR3 sequence (DNA): TGTGCCAGCAGACCCTTGGGACAGGGGTTGAGCAATGAGCAGTTCTTC.

This clonotype has only a few counts. The J gene is TRBJ1-5, the V gene TRBV7-9, with 8 bases fitting TRBD1. V was pared by 4 bases and J by 5 bases, with 7 bases of the junction left unmatched. The germline V gene has CDR1 SEHNR and CDR2 FQNEAQ (reference sequence). The CDR3 is 15 residues long. This CDR3 reads CASSSSTGVDQPQHF. The CDR3 nucleotides are TGTGCCAGCAGCTCCTCGACAGGGGTCGATCAGCCCCAGCATTTT.

This clonotype was observed many times. V gene TRBV6-1 combines with J gene TRBJ1-1, with 10 bases aligning to TRBD1. CDR1 and CDR2 from the germline V gene are MNHNS and SASEGT. The junction had 8 bases not matched to a gene; V was cut back by 5 bases and J by 2 bases. The CDR3 is made up of 16 amino acids. CDR3 coding DNA: TGTGCCAGCAGTATAGATTGGACAGGGGGTAACACTGAAGCTTTCTTT. Protein: CASSIDWTGGNTEAFF.

This clonotype was detected a few times. V and J are TRBV7-2 and TRBJ2-2; D may be TRBD2 (6 bases). Germline values: CDR1 SGHTA, CDR2 FQGNSA. The CDR3 is 13 amino acids. V was clipped by 10 bases and J by 1 base, with 10 bases between them. CDR3 DNA sequence: TGTGCCACCCGAGCGGGGAACACCGGGGAGCTGTTTTTT. Translation gives CATRAGNTGELFF.

The CDR3 bases are TGCAGTGCTAGGCTCGGGGGGACCTACGAGCAGTACTTC. Translating it yields CSARLGGTYEQYF. The genes are TRBV20-1 and TRBJ2-7, with TRBD2 identical over 7 bases. This CDR3 comprises 13 residues. Losses at the gene ends were 3 bases for V and 2 bases for J; bases not matched to a gene: 4. Germline V gene lookup returns CDR1 DFQATT and CDR2 SNEGSKA (reference sequence).

This chain joins TRBV5-6 and TRBJ1-1; D possibly corresponds to TRBD1 (6 bases). V was cut by 3 bases and J by 4 bases, with 13 bases left in between. CDR1 is SGHDT, CDR2 YYEEEE, per germline. This CDR3 has 14 residues. This CDR3 reads CASSWGQLRTEAFF. The CDR3 region has the DNA TGTGCCAGCAGCTGGGGACAACTGCGCACTGAAGCTTTCTTT.

The V gene is TRBV9, the J gene TRBJ2-3; a possible D gene is TRBD1 (6 bases). Germline values: CDR1 SGDLS, CDR2 YYNGEE. V shed 5 bases and J shed 1 base, with 14 bases lying between them. The CDR3 sequence is 15 residues long. The CDR3 reads CASSLQGGGTDTQYF. CDR3 DNA: TGTGCCAGCAGTCTACAGGGCGGCGGCACAGATACGCAGTATTTT.

The V call is TRBV6-5, the J call TRBJ2-7; 11 bases line up with TRBD1. The ends lost 2 bases at V and 6 bases at J; junction bases unmatched: 3. The length of the CDR3 is 14 residues. CDR1 is MNHEY, CDR2 SVGAGI, per germline. CDR3 in DNA: TGTGCCAGCAGTTACCTCGGACAGGGGGCCGAGCAGTACTTC. Translating gives CASSYLGQGAEQYF.

The chain has TRBV3-1 and TRBJ2-1; 14 bases agree with TRBD2. The trim removed 4 bases at V and 3 bases at J, leaving 11 bases unmatched. CDR3 size: 19 residues. Germline V gives CDR1 LGHDT, CDR2 YNNKEL (reference sequence). The CDR3 DNA reads TGTGCCAGCAGCCTACGACTAGCGGGGGGGCGAACGAGCTACAATGAGCAGTTCTTC. This sequence encodes CASSLRLAGGRTSYNEQFF.

This clonotype was seen more than once but under ten times. The rearrangement uses TRBV2 and TRBJ2-7; TRBD1 agrees at 8 bases. Germline lookup yields CDR1 SNHLY and CDR2 FYNNEI. Unmatched junction bases numbered 11, after V lost 1 base and J lost 9 bases. This CDR3 has 15 residues. CDR3 sequence reads: CASSEEWTGNLGQYF. DNA for the CDR3: TGTGCCAGCAGTGAAGAGTGGACAGGGAACCTAGGGCAGTACTTC.

Only a few counts were recorded for this clonotype. This chain links TRBV5-1 with TRBJ1-6; tentatively, D is TRBD1 (6 bases). V lost 2 bases and J lost 5, with 8 bases in between. CDR3 length equals 14 residues. From germline, CDR1 is SGHRS and CDR2 YFSETQ. In nucleotides, the CDR3 is TGCGCCAGCAGCTTCGGGACAAATAATTCACCCCTCCACTTT. Amino acid sequence: CASSFGTNNSPLHF.

This clonotype has only a few counts. The rearrangement joins TRBV6-1 to TRBJ1-1; the match to TRBD1 covers 7 bases. Germline V gene lookup returns CDR1 MNHNS and CDR2 SASEGT. With 4 bases clipped from V and 3 bases from J, the junction kept 2 bases outside the gene matches. The CDR3 sequence is 13 residues long. The chain's CDR3 is CASSVGQDTEAFF. CDR3 nucleotides: TGTGCCAGCAGTGTCGGACAGGACACTGAAGCTTTCTTT.

V is TRBV11-2 and J is TRBJ1-2; the D is unclear. CDR1 is SGHAT, CDR2 FQNNGV, per germline. The CDR3 is 14 residues long. V was cut by 4 bases and J by 6 bases, with 15 bases left in between. CDR3: CASSSPRGPHGYTF. CDR3 DNA sequence: TGTGCCAGCAGCTCCCCTCGCGGTCCCCATGGCTACACCTTC.

The chain is built from TRBV7-2 and TRBJ2-2; no reliable D call. Deletions cut 11 bases from V and 2 bases from J, with 15 bases between. This CDR3 has 14 amino acids. Germline-derived CDR1 and CDR2 are SGHTA and FQGNSA. The chain's CDR3 is CASQSRLNTGELFF. The CDR3 DNA follows: TGTGCCTCCCAGTCCAGGTTAAACACCGGGGAGCTGTTTTTT.

The chain links TRBV20-1 to TRBJ2-2, with no clear D. The CDR3 extends over 15 amino acids. Trimming pared 0 bases from V and 1 base from J, leaving 9 bases between. Germline loops: CDR1 DFQATT, CDR2 SNEGSKA (reference sequence). The CDR3 DNA sequence: TGCAGTGCTAGAGACGGGTGGGGGAACACCGGGGAGCTGTTTTTT. Amino acids: CSARDGWGNTGELFF.

This chain joins TRBV6-5 and TRBJ2-1, with 8 bases that match TRBD2. V was clipped by 4 bases and J by 9 bases; unmatched bases: 14. The CDR3 is made up of 16 amino acids. The germline V gene encodes CDR1 MNHEY and CDR2 SVGAGI. CDR3 region: CASSFRVVGGAGEQFF. The DNA of the CDR3 is TGTGCCAGCAGTTTCCGGGTGGTCGGGGGGGCAGGTGAGCAGTTCTTC.

The rearrangement uses TRBV19 and TRBJ1-4; D ambiguous. This CDR3 has 12 amino acids. CDR1 and CDR2 from the germline V gene are LNHDA and SQIVND (reference sequence). V lost 7 bases to trimming and J lost 5 bases, with 8 bases between them. The CDR3 loop is CASKGANEKLFF. DNA of the CDR3: TGTGCCAGTAAGGGAGCGAATGAAAAACTGTTTTTT.